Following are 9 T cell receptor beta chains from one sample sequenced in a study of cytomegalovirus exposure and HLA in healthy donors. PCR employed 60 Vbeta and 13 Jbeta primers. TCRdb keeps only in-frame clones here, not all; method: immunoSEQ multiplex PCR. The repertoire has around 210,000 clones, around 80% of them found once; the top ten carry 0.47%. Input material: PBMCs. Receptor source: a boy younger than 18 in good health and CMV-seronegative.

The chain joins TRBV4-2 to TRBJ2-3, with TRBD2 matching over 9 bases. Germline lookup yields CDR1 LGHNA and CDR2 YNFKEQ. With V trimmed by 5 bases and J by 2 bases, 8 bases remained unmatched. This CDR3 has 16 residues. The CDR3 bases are TGTGCCAGCAGCAGCCCGGCGGGAGGGCCCACAGATACGCAGTATTTT. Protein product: CASSSPAGGPTDTQYF.

CDR3 protein: CASHDNRDTEAFF. CDR3 DNA sequence: TGTGCCAGTCACGATAACCGGGACACTGAAGCTTTCTTT. The J gene is TRBJ1-1, the V gene TRBV2, with D unclear. V lost 9 bases, J lost 3 bases, and 14 bases lay in between. This CDR3 is 13 amino acids long. The germline V gene has CDR1 SNHLY and CDR2 FYNNEI.

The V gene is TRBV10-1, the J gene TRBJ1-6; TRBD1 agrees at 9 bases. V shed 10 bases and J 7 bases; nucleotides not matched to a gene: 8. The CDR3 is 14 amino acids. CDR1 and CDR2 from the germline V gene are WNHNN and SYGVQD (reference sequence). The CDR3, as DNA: TGCGCCAACGGTGGGACAGGGCCCAATTCACCCCTCCACTTT. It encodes CANGGTGPNSPLHF.

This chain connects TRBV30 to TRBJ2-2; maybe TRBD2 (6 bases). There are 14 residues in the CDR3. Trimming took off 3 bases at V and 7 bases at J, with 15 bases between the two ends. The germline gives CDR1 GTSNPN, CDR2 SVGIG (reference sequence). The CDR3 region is CAWRGGRAYGELFF. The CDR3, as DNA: TGTGCCTGGAGGGGAGGACGGGCCTACGGGGAGCTGTTTTTT.

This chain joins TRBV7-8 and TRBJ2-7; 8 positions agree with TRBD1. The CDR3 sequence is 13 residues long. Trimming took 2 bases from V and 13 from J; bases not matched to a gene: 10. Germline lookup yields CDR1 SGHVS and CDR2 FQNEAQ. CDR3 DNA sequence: TGTGCCAGCAGCTTAACTACTTCGGGACAGGTTTACTTC. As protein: CASSLTTSGQVYF.

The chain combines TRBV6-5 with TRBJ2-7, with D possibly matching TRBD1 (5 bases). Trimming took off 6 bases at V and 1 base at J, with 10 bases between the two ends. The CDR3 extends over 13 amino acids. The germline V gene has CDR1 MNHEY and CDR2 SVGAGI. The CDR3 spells CASRRTNSYEQYF. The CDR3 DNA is TGTGCCAGCAGACGGACAAATTCCTACGAGCAGTACTTC.

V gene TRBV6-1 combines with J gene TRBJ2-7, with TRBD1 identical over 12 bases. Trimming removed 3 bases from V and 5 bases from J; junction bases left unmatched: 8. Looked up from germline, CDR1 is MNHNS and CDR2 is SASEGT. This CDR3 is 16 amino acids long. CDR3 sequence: CASSDSPGTGGNEQYF. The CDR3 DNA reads TGTGCCAGCAGTGATAGTCCCGGGACAGGGGGCAACGAGCAGTACTTC.

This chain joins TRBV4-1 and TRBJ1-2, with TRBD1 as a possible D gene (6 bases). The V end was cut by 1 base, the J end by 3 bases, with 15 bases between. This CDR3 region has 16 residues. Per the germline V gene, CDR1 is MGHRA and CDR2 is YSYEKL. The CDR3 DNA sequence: TGCGCCAGCAGCCAAGTTACAGGGTATGGGTACTATGGCTACACCTTC. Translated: CASSQVTGYGYYGYTF.

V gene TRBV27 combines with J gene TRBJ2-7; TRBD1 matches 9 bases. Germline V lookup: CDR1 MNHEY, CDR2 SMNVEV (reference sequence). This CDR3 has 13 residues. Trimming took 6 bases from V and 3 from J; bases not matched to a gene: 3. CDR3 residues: CASRQTGGYEQYF. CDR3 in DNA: TGTGCCAGCAGGCAGACAGGGGGCTACGAGCAGTACTTC.